Below, 19 T cell receptor beta chains from the same sample are listed, as sequenced in a study of T cells in Graves' hyperthyroidism and ophthalmopathy. Amplified regions were TCR beta CDR3 sequences from RNA transcripts. Using the HTBI primer set, a first-round RT-PCR was run on the TCR CDR3. TCRdb itself ran the multiplex PCR reads through MiXCR, one entry per CDR3 protein. The table records some 350,000 distinct CDR3 sequences, 15% of them present only once. The sequencing input was blood. The receptor set was obtained from a woman aged 60 to 75 with Graves' ophthalmopathy.

This clonotype was seen repeatedly, ten times or more. V and J are TRBV24-1 and TRBJ1-5, with 11 bases that match TRBD1. Per germline, CDR1 KGHDR and CDR2 SFDVKD. The V segment lost 3 bases and the J segment 4 bases; nucleotides outside the gene matches: 4. This CDR3 has 16 residues. CDR3 sequence: CATSDRGQGGNQPQHF. CDR3 DNA: TGTGCCACCAGTGATCGGGGACAGGGGGGAAATCAGCCCCAGCATTTT.

This chain connects TRBV6-1 to TRBJ2-1; either TRBD1 or TRBD2 may fit D (5 bases each). The CDR3 totals 14 residues. The germline V gene encodes CDR1 MNHNS and CDR2 SASEGT. V lost 1 base and J 8 bases, leaving 12 bases between the germline ends. Here the CDR3 reads CASSEGGAGDEQFF. CDR3 nucleotides: TGTGCCAGCAGTGAAGGTGGGGCCGGGGATGAGCAGTTCTTC.

This clonotype was seen repeatedly, ten times or more. The rearrangement uses TRBV7-2 and TRBJ1-1; D unresolved. The CDR3 consists of 14 residues. Germline loops: CDR1 SGHTA, CDR2 FQGNSA. The germline V and J ends were trimmed by 4 bases and 5 bases, with 14 bases remaining between them. The CDR3 coding sequence is TGTGCCAGCAGCTGGTTCAAAGGAGGGACTGAAGCTTTCTTT. Protein product: CASSWFKGGTEAFF.

This clonotype was seen ten or more times. The rearrangement joins TRBV18 to TRBJ2-7; tentatively, D is TRBD1 or TRBD2 (5 bases each). V was clipped by 2 bases and J by 2 bases, with 13 bases between them. This CDR3 spans 15 amino acids. From germline, CDR1 is KGHSH and CDR2 LQKENI. Here the CDR3 DNA reads TGTGCCAGCTCACCAAACCGGGACCGAACCTACGAGCAGTACTTC. As protein: CASSPNRDRTYEQYF.

This clonotype was picked up many times. The V and J genes are TRBV28 and TRBJ2-7, with 12 bases fitting TRBD2. Germline loops: CDR1 MDHEN, CDR2 SYDVKM. This CDR3 is 16 amino acids long. Trimming removed 4 bases from V and 5 bases from J; junction bases left unmatched: 9. This chain's CDR3 is CASSSLHRTSGNEQYF. The DNA of the CDR3 is TGTGCCAGCAGTTCATTACACCGGACTAGCGGGAACGAGCAGTACTTC.

A remark on this clonotype: A read error may explain this, as a much larger clone is one base away. The V gene is TRBV5-1, the J gene TRBJ2-7; D perhaps matches TRBD2 (6 bases). The germline V gene encodes CDR1 SGHRS and CDR2 YFSETQ. Trimming removed 0 bases at V and 7 bases at J, with 14 bases between. CDR3 size: 14 residues. The CDR3 loop is CASSLASDYGEQYF. CDR3 nucleotides: TGCGCCAGCAGCTTGGCTAGCGACTACGGTGAGCAGTACTTC.

There are many counts of this clonotype. This rearrangement joins TRBV5-1 to TRBJ2-1, with 7 nucleotides matching TRBD2. The CDR3 is 14 residues long. V lost 0 bases and J lost 4; bases outside the gene matches: 1. CDR1 and CDR2 from the germline V gene are SGHRS and YFSETQ. Here the CDR3 DNA reads TGCGCCAGCAGCTTGGAGGGAGGGTACAATGAGCAGTTCTTC. Translated: CASSLEGGYNEQFF.

The table lists this clonotype with many counts. In DNA form, the CDR3 reads TGTGCCAGCAGCTTAGGTTTTAGCGGGAGTTCCCACCAAGAGACCCAGTACTTC. Amino acids: CASSLGFSGSSHQETQYF. The chain carries TRBV7-9 and TRBJ2-5, with 9 bases fitting TRBD2. V trimming: 1 base; J trimming: 0 bases; junction bases outside the gene matches: 9. This CDR3 region has 18 residues. Germline values: CDR1 SEHNR, CDR2 FQNEAQ (reference sequence).

Ten or more counts support this clonotype. The rearrangement links TRBV7-2 to TRBJ2-7; 10 bases map to TRBD1. CDR1 and CDR2 from the germline V gene are SGHTA and FQGNSA. V was clipped by 4 bases and J by 4 bases; unmatched bases: 4. There are 14 residues in the CDR3. CDR3 loop: CASSYGTGVYEQYF. The CDR3 DNA reads TGTGCCAGCAGCTACGGGACAGGGGTTTACGAGCAGTACTTC.

This clonotype came up many times. The chain links TRBV28 to TRBJ1-5; D not resolved. The V gene's germline CDR1 is MDHEN and CDR2 SYDVKM. Between the trimmed V and J ends, which lost 2 bases and 2 bases, there was a span of 10 bases. The CDR3 has 15 residues. CDR3 sequence reads: CASSLSVGGNQPQHF. The CDR3 DNA follows: TGTGCCAGCAGTTTAAGTGTAGGAGGCAATCAGCCCCAGCATTTT.

This clonotype was found many times. The V call is TRBV28, the J call TRBJ2-3, with 12 bases fitting TRBD2. CDR3 length equals 16 residues. Germline V CDR1 and CDR2: MDHEN, SYDVKM. V shed 6 bases and J 0 bases; nucleotides not matched to a gene: 4. The CDR3 reads CASRRTSGTSTDTQYF. CDR3 in DNA: TGTGCCAGCAGGCGGACTAGCGGGACGAGCACAGATACGCAGTATTTT.

This clonotype was found a few times. The chain couples TRBV6-2 or TRBV6-3 to TRBJ2-1, with 7 bases that match TRBD2. The CDR3 contains 14 residues. Germline-derived CDR1 and CDR2 are MNHEY and SVGEGT. V lost 2 bases, J lost 11 bases, and 9 bases stayed unmatched. Written as DNA, the CDR3 is TGTGCCAGCAGTTACCTGACTAGCCAGGCTAAGCAGTTCTTC. Translation: CASSYLTSQAKQFF.

This clonotype was found many times. This chain uses TRBV7-9 with TRBJ1-2, with D hard to call. From germline, CDR1 is SEHNR and CDR2 FQNEAQ (reference sequence). The CDR3 has 15 amino acids. V was trimmed by 2 bases and J by 3 bases, leaving 13 bases between them. Here the CDR3 DNA reads TGTGCCAGCAGCTTAAGGGCAGGTAGCGACTATGGCTACACCTTC. It specifies CASSLRAGSDYGYTF.

The sample holds many counts of this clonotype. This chain connects TRBV20-1 to TRBJ2-7; the D is unclear. The CDR3 has 14 amino acids. From germline, CDR1 is DFQATT and CDR2 SNEGSKA (reference sequence). Trimming took 0 bases from V and 2 from J, leaving 11 bases between them. Here the CDR3 reads CSARDRLRAYEQYF. Written as DNA, the CDR3 is TGCAGTGCTAGAGATAGGTTAAGAGCCTACGAGCAGTACTTC.

In its sample, this clonotype was seen many times. The rearrangement uses TRBV11-2 and TRBJ2-2; 8 bases agree with TRBD1. The CDR3 has 16 residues. The V and J ends lost 5 bases and 5 bases, in that order; junction bases with no gene match: 10. The germline CDR1 and CDR2 sequences are SGHAT and FQNNGV. The CDR3 region has the DNA TGTGCCAGCAGCCCCTCCAGGACAGGGATTACCGGGGAGCTGTTTTTT. Encoded protein: CASSPSRTGITGELFF.

For this clonotype: With a much larger clone just one base away, this may be a read error. No conserved phenylalanine or tryptophan ends this CDR3, so it is likely a read error. V is TRBV9 and J is TRBJ1-6; D not certain. CDR1 is SGDLS and CDR2 is YYNGEE in the germline V gene. V shed 3 bases and J shed 7 bases, with 5 bases lying between them. This CDR3 has 12 amino acids. The CDR3 region has the DNA TGTGCCAGCAGCGCAGTCAATTCACCCCTCCACCTT. Translating gives CASSAVNSPLHL.

The V gene is TRBV7-8, the J gene TRBJ2-1; D is unclear. CDR1 and CDR2 from the germline V gene are SGHVS and FQNEAQ. The CDR3 runs 14 residues. V was clipped by 6 bases and J by 3 bases, with 12 bases between them. The CDR3 DNA reads as TGTGCCAGCAGAACGAGACTGGACTACAATGAGCAGTTCTTC. Its translation: CASRTRLDYNEQFF. Drawing the rest from reference TRBV7-8 and TRBJ2-1, the complete variable domain is GAGVSQSPRYKVAKRGQDVALRCDPISGHVSLFWYQQALGQGPEFLTYFQNEAQLDKSGLPSDRFFAERPEGSVSTLKIQRTQQEDSAVYLCASRTRLDYNEQFFGPGTRLTVL.

This chain joins TRBV6-2 or TRBV6-3 and TRBJ2-7; tentatively, D is TRBD1 or TRBD2 (5 bases each). From germline, CDR1 is MNHEY and CDR2 SVGEGT. V was clipped by 2 bases and J by 4 bases, with 27 bases between them. The CDR3 totals 19 residues. The CDR3: CASSYDRPGPGLESYEQYF. CDR3 nucleotides: TGTGCCAGCAGTTACGACCGCCCTGGGCCGGGGCTGGAATCGTACGAGCAGTACTTC.

This chain links TRBV7-2 with TRBJ2-7, with D maybe TRBD2 (5 bases). Germline assignment: CDR1 SGHTA and CDR2 FQGNSA. Trimming cost V 5 bases and J 7 bases, with 15 bases left between them. The CDR3 sequence is 13 residues long. Here the CDR3 reads CASSPAGELEQYF. The CDR3 DNA is TGTGCCAGCAGCCCAGCCGGGGAGCTTGAGCAGTACTTC.